Listed here is a single TCR beta chain. The antigen is unknown. This entry is derived from a study of blood T cells in healthy people across ages. A second PCR, run for roughly 7 to 11 cycles, used a sample-barcoded 5' primer plus a J-beta primer mix. Each cDNA molecule, via a template-switch adaptor with 12 random nucleotides, was tagged. TCRdb processed the 5' RACE reads anew with MiXCR; each CDR3 protein has one entry. In the table there are approximately 600,000 distinct CDR3 sequences, about 54% of which are singletons. Findings and caveats of the study: TCR beta diversity, measured per million T cells, fell in a roughly linear way with age.

This receptor was taken from a man aged 60 to 69 in good health. Sequenced: blood.

This CDR3 reads CASSRVGQGFDGANVLTF. The CDR3 DNA is TGTGCCAGCAGTCGGGTCGGACAGGGCTTCGATGGGGCCAACGTCCTGACTTTC. This chain connects TRBV6-1 to TRBJ2-6; 8 bases line up with TRBD1. This CDR3 is 18 amino acids long. The V gene's germline CDR1 is MNHNS and CDR2 SASEGT. Trimming cost V 5 bases and J 3 bases; bases outside gene matches: 12.